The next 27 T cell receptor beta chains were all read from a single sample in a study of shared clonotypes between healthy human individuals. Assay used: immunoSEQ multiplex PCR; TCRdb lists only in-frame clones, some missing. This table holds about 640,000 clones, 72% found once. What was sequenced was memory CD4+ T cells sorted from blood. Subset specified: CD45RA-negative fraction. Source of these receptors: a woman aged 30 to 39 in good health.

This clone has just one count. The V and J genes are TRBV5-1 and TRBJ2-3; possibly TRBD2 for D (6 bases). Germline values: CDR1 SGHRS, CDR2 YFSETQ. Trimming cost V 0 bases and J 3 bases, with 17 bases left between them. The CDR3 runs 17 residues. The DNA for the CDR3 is TGCGCCAGCAGCTTGGTACCGGGCGGGACTGGGACAGATACGCAGTATTTT. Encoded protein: CASSLVPGGTGTDTQYF.

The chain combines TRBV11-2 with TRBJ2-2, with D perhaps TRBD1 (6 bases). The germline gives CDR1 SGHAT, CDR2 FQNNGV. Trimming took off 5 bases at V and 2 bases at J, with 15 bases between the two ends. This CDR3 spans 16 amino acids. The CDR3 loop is CASSTGTPFNTGELFF. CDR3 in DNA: TGTGCCAGCAGCACCGGGACACCCTTCAACACCGGGGAGCTGTTTTTT.

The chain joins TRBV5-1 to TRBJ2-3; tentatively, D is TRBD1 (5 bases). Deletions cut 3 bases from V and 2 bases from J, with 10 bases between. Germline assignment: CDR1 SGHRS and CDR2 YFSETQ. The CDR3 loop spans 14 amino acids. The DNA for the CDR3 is TGCGCCAGCAGCTACAGACAGTCCACAGATACGCAGTATTTT. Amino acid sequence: CASSYRQSTDTQYF. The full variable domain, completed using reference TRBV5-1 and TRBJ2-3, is KAGVTQTPRYLIKTRGQQVTLSCSPISGHRSVSWYQQTPGQGLQFLFEYFSETQRNKGNFPGRFSGRQFSNSRSEMNVSTLELGDSALYLCASSYRQSTDTQYFGPGTRLTVL.

The CDR3 region is CASTLGGGPLSYEQYF. The CDR3 DNA is TGTGCCAGCACCCTGGGGGGGGGTCCCCTCTCTTACGAGCAGTACTTC. This chain joins TRBV28 and TRBJ2-7, with TRBD2 identical over 7 bases. V lost 7 bases, J lost 4 bases, and 16 bases stayed unmatched. CDR1 and CDR2 (germline): MDHEN, SYDVKM. This CDR3 region has 16 residues.

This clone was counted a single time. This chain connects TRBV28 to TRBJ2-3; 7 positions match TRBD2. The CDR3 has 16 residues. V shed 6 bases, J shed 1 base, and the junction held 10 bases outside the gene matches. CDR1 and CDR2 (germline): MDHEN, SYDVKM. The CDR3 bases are TGTGCCAGCAGCCCTGGGGGGGTGAGGGGCACAGATACGCAGTATTTT. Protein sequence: CASSPGGVRGTDTQYF. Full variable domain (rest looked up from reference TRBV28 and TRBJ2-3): DVKVTQSSRYLVKRTGEKVFLECVQDMDHENMFWYRQDPGLGLRLIYFSYDVKMKEKGDIPEGYSVSREKKERFSLILESASTNQTSMYLCASSPGGVRGTDTQYFGPGTRLTVL.

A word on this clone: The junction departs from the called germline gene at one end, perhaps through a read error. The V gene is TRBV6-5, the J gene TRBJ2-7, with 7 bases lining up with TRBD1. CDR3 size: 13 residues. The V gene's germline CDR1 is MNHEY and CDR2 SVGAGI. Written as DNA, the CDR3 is TGTGCCATCAGTGAGTCAGGGGGCTACGAGCAGTACTTC. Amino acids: CAISESGGYEQYF.

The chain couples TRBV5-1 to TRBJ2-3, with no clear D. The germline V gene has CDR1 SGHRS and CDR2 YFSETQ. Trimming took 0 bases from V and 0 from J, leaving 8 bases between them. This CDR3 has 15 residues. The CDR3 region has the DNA TGCGCCAGCAGCTTGGTACCTGAGAGCACAGATACGCAGTATTTT. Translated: CASSLVPESTDTQYF.

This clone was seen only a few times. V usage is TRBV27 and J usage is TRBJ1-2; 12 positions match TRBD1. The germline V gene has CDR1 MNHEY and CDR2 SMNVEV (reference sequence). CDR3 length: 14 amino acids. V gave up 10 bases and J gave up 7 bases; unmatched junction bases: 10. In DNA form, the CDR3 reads TGTGCCACCCGGGACAGGGGGCTATATGGTGGCTACACCTTC. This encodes CATRDRGLYGGYTF.

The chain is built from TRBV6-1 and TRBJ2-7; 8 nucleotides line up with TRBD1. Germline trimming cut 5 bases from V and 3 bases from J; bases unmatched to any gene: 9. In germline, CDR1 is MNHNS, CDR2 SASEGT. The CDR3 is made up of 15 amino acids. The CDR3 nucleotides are TGTGCCAGCAGTATTTCTGTTGACAGGGGCTACGAGCAGTACTTC. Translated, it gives CASSISVDRGYEQYF.

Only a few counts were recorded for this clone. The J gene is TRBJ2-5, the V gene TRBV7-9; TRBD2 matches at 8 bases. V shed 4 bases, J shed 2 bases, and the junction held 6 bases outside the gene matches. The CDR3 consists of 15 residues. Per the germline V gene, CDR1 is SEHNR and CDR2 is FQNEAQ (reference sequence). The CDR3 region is CASSYGLADQETQYF. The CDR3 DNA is TGTGCCAGCAGCTATGGACTAGCCGATCAAGAGACCCAGTACTTC.

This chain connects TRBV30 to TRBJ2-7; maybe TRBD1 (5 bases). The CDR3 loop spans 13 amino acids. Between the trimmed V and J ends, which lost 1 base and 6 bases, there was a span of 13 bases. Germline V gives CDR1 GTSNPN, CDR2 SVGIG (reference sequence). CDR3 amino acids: CAWSGRAETEQYF. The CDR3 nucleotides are TGTGCCTGGAGTGGCAGGGCCGAAACCGAGCAGTACTTC.

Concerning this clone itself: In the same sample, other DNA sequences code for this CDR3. The CDR3 DNA reads as TGTGCCAGCAGCACGCAGACCTACGAGCAGTACTTC. Translating gives CASSTQTYEQYF. The chain employs TRBV5-4 and TRBJ2-7, with D unclear. The CDR3 is made up of 12 amino acids. V gave up 4 bases and J gave up 2 bases, with 7 bases separating them. Germline V gene lookup returns CDR1 SGHNT and CDR2 YYREEE (reference sequence).

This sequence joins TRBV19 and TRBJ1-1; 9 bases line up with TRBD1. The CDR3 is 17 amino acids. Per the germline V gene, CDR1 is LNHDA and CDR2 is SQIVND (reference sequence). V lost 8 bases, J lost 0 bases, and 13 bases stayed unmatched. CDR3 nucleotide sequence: TGTGCCAGTGCCGCCGGGACAGGGAGTCCCATGAACACTGAAGCTTTCTTT. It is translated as CASAAGTGSPMNTEAFF.

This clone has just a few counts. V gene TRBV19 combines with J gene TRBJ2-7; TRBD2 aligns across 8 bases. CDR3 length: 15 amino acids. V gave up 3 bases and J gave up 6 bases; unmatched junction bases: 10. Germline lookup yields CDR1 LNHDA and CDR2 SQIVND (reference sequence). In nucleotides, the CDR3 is TGTGCCAGTAGTATTTACGGCGGGAGGTCTGGCGAGCAGTACTTC. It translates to CASSIYGGRSGEQYF.

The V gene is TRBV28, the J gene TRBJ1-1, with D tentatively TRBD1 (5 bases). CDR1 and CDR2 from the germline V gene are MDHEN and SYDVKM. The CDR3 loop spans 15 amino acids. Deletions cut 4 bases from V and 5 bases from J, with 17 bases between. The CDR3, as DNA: TGTGCCAGCAGTTCCCGCCACAGGACACTAACTGAAGCTTTCTTT. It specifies CASSSRHRTLTEAFF. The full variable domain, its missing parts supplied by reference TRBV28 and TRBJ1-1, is DVKVTQSSRYLVKRTGEKVFLECVQDMDHENMFWYRQDPGLGLRLIYFSYDVKMKEKGDIPEGYSVSREKKERFSLILESASTNQTSMYLCASSSRHRTLTEAFFGQGTRLTVV.

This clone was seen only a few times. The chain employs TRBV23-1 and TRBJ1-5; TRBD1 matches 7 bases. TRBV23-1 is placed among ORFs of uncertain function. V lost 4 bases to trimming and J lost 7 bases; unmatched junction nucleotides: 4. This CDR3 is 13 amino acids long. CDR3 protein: CASSPAGGQPQHF. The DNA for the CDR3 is TGCGCCAGCAGTCCCGCAGGGGGGCAGCCCCAGCATTTT.

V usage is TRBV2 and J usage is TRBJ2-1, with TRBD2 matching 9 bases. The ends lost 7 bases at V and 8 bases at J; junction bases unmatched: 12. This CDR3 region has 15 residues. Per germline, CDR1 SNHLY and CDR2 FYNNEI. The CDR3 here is CASKVLAGVDDEQFF. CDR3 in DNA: TGTGCCAGCAAAGTGTTAGCGGGAGTGGATGATGAGCAGTTCTTC.

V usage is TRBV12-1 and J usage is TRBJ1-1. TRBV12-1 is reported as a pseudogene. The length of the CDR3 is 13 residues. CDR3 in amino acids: CASSPGRNTEAFF. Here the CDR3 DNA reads TGTGCCAGCAGCCCGGGGAGGAACACTGAAGCTTTCTTT.

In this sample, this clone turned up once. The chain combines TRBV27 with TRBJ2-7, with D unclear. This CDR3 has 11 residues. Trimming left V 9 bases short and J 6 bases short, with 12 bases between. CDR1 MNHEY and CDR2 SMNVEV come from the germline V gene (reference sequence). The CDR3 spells CARQSAAEQYF. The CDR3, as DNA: TGTGCCAGACAATCGGCGGCCGAGCAGTACTTC.

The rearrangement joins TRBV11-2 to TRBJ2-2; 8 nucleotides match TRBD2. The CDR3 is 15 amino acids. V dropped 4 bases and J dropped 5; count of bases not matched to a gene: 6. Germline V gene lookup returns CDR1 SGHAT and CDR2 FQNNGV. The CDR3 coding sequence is TGTGCCAGCAGCTCGGGACTAGTTTTAACCGGGGAGCTGTTTTTT. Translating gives CASSSGLVLTGELFF.

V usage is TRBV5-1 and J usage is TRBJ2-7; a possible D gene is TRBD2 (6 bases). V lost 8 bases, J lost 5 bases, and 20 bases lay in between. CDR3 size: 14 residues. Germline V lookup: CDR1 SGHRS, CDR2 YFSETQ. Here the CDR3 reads CASHSPLARNEQYF. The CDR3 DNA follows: TGCGCCAGTCACAGCCCCCTAGCGCGCAACGAGCAGTACTTC.

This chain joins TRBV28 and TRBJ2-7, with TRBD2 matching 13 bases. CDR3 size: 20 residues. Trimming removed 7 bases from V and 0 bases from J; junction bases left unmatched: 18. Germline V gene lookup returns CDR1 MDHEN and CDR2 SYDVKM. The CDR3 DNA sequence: TGTGCCAGCACTGCCCCCCCGGGACTAGCGGGACCCACTAGCTCCTACGAGCAGTACTTC. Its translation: CASTAPPGLAGPTSSYEQYF.

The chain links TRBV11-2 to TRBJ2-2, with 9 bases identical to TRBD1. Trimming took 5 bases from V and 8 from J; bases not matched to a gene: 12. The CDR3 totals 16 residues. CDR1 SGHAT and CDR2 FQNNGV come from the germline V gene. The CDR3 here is CASSLLGTGTSGELFF. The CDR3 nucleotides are TGTGCCAGCAGCCTCCTAGGGACAGGGACATCAGGGGAGCTGTTTTTT.

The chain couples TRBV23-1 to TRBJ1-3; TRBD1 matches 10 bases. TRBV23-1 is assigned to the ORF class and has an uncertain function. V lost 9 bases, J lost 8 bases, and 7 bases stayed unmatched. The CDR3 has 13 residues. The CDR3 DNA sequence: TGCGCCAGGGGGGGACAGGGGATGGACACCATATATTTT. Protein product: CARGGQGMDTIYF.

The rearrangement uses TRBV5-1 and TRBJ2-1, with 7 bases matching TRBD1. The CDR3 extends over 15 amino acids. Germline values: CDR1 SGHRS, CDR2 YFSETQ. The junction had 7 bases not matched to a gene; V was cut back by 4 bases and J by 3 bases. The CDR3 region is CASSMTGQDYNEQFF. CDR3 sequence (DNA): TGCGCCAGCAGCATGACAGGGCAGGACTACAATGAGCAGTTCTTC.

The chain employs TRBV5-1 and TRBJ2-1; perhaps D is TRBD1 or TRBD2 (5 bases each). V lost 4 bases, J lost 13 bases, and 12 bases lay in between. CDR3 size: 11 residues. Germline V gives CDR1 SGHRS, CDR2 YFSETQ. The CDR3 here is CASSTGTLQFF. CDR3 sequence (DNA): TGCGCCAGCAGCACCGGGACCCTCCAGTTCTTC.

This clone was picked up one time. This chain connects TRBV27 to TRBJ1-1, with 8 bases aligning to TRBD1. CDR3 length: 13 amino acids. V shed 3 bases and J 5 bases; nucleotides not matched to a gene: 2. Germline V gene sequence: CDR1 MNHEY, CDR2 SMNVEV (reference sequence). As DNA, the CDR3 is TGTGCCAGCAGTTTCAGGGGGCCGACTGAAGCTTTCTTT. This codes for CASSFRGPTEAFF.